The entry below gives a single T cell receptor (beta chain) sequence along with its context. Per the authors' pipeline: Quantification of nucleated cells was approximated via reference gene primer amplification. Assay used: immunoSEQ multiplex PCR; TCRdb lists only in-frame clones, some missing. V, J and clone size reflect that table, while D and trimming were determined from the DNA. The sample has more than 300,000 clones, 85% to 90% seen once. This sample was included in a study of blood T cell repertoires in COVID-19. All enrollees were about 18 to 95 years old and from approximately 25 US areas. Cohort placement rested on clinical history that participants reported themselves. Before being deemed recovered, Cohort 3 donors had two negative PCRs, clearance, or symptom resolution. Sequencing was performed on PBMCs or T cells enriched from blood (not recorded which). This sequence originates from a man aged 25 to 45 who had recovered from COVID-19.

In DNA form, the CDR3 reads TGTGCCAGCAGCGCCCGCCGGGACTTAAGCACAGATACGCAGTATTTT. Translation: CASSARRDLSTDTQYF. This rearrangement joins TRBV9 to TRBJ2-3; D might be TRBD2 (6 bases). The length of the CDR3 is 16 residues. Germline CDR1 reads SGDLS; CDR2 reads YYNGEE. The germline V and J ends were trimmed by 3 bases and 0 bases, with 14 bases remaining between them.